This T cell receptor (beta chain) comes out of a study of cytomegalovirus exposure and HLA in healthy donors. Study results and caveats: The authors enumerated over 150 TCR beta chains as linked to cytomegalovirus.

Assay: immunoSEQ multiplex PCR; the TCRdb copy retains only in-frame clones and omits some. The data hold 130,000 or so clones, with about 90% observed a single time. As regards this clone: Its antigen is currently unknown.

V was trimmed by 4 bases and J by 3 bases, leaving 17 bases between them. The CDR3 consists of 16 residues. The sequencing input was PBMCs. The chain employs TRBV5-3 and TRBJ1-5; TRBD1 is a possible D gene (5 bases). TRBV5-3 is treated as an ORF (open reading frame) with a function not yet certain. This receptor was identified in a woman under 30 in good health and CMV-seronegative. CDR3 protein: CARSLTPGGSNQPQHF. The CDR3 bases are TGTGCCAGAAGCCTTACCCCCGGGGGATCCAATCAGCCCCAGCATTTT.